Listed below are T cell receptor beta chains from one sample, sequenced in a study of cytomegalovirus exposure and HLA in healthy donors. Repertoires were generated with immunoSEQ multiplex PCR, while TCRdb's copy carries only in-frame clones and drops some. The data contain about 130,000 clones, 80% to 90% of them singletons. Sequences were obtained from PBMCs. These receptors were collected from a woman in her thirties or forties in good health and CMV-seropositive. CDR3s include the opening cysteine and the closing phenylalanine or tryptophan. A D gene is named only where the DNA matches it firmly. Only part of the rows carry a size: once, few, many, or a class if the clone is expanded.

abundance: -; j_gene: TRBJ2-1; v_gene: TRBV5-1; d_gene: TRBD2; CDR3aa: CASVRASGTSSYNEQFF; CDR3nt: TGCGCCAGCGTCCGGGCTAGCGGTACTTCTTCCTACAATGAGCAGTTCTTC
abundance: -; j_gene: TRBJ2-3; v_gene: TRBV7-2; d_gene: TRBD1; CDR3aa: CASSFFRTGGDTQYF; CDR3nt: TGTGCCAGCAGCTTCTTCAGGACAGGGGGAGATACGCAGTATTTT
abundance: -; j_gene: TRBJ1-2; v_gene: TRBV18; d_gene: -; CDR3aa: CASSPSNHGYTF; CDR3nt: TGTGCCAGCTCACCATCTAACCATGGCTACACCTTC
abundance: few; j_gene: TRBJ2-1; v_gene: TRBV7-9; d_gene: -; CDR3aa: CSSSLSRDEQFF; CDR3nt: TGTTCCAGCAGCTTGTCGAGGGATGAGCAGTTCTTC
abundance: few; j_gene: TRBJ2-6; v_gene: TRBV28; d_gene: TRBD1; CDR3aa: CASRPGQGVSGANVLTF; CDR3nt: TGTGCCAGCAGACCGGGACAGGGGGTTTCTGGGGCCAACGTCCTGACTTTC
abundance: -; j_gene: TRBJ2-7; v_gene: TRBV4-3; d_gene: TRBD2; CDR3aa: CASSQVTSGAYEQYF; CDR3nt: TGCGCCAGCAGCCAAGTTACTAGCGGGGCCTACGAGCAGTACTTC
abundance: -; j_gene: TRBJ1-1; v_gene: TRBV10-3; d_gene: TRBD1; CDR3aa: CAIVQGGKTEAFF; CDR3nt: TGTGCCATCGTACAGGGGGGCAAGACTGAAGCTTTCTTT
abundance: -; j_gene: TRBJ2-5; v_gene: TRBV27; d_gene: -; CDR3aa: CASSLVAGETQYF; CDR3nt: TGTGCCAGCAGTTTGGTAGCTGGGGAGACCCAGTACTTC
abundance: -; j_gene: TRBJ1-2; v_gene: TRBV6-6; d_gene: TRBD1; CDR3aa: CASSPDRVYGYTF; CDR3nt: TGTGCCAGCAGTCCTGACAGGGTCTATGGCTACACCTTC
abundance: -; j_gene: TRBJ1-1; v_gene: TRBV11-2; d_gene: TRBD1; CDR3aa: CASSWTRQQGQSDTEAFF; CDR3nt: TGTGCCAGCAGCTGGACCAGGCAGCAGGGACAGTCCGATACTGAAGCTTTCTTT
abundance: -; j_gene: TRBJ1-4; v_gene: TRBV10-3; d_gene: TRBD1; CDR3aa: CASSESAGGPENLFF; CDR3nt: TGTGCCAGCAGTGAATCGGCAGGGGGACCAGAAAACCTGTTTTTT
abundance: once; j_gene: TRBJ1-1; v_gene: TRBV5-1; d_gene: TRBD1; CDR3aa: CASSFDRANTEAFF; CDR3nt: TGCGCCAGCAGCTTCGACAGGGCAAACACTGAAGCTTTCTTT
abundance: -; j_gene: TRBJ2-3; v_gene: TRBV27; d_gene: -; CDR3aa: CASSPGGIPDTQYF; CDR3nt: TGTGCCAGCTCTCCGGGCGGGATCCCAGATACGCAGTATTTT
abundance: -; j_gene: TRBJ2-5; v_gene: TRBV28; d_gene: TRBD2; CDR3aa: CASGEREGQETQYF; CDR3nt: TGTGCCAGCGGGGAGCGGGAGGGGCAAGAGACCCAGTACTTC
abundance: -; j_gene: TRBJ2-7; v_gene: TRBV29-1; d_gene: -; CDR3aa: CSVEAGALEQYF; CDR3nt: TGCAGCGTTGAGGCAGGGGCATTGGAGCAGTACTTC
abundance: -; j_gene: TRBJ1-1; v_gene: TRBV19; d_gene: TRBD1; CDR3aa: CASRSTGGITEAFF; CDR3nt: TGTGCCAGTAGATCGACAGGGGGCATCACTGAAGCTTTCTTT
abundance: -; j_gene: TRBJ1-6; v_gene: TRBV7-9; d_gene: -; CDR3aa: CATLMGARNSPLHF; CDR3nt: TGTGCCACCTTGATGGGGGCGCGTAATTCACCCCTCCACTTT
abundance: -; j_gene: TRBJ2-7; v_gene: TRBV5-5; d_gene: -; CDR3aa: CASSLFGGTYEQYF; CDR3nt: TGTGCCAGCAGCTTGTTCGGCGGGACCTACGAGCAGTACTTC
abundance: -; j_gene: TRBJ2-7; v_gene: TRBV6-6; d_gene: TRBD1; CDR3aa: CASSHRDSAYEQYF; CDR3nt: TGTGCCAGCAGTCACCGGGACAGCGCCTACGAGCAGTACTTC
abundance: -; j_gene: TRBJ2-2; v_gene: TRBV30; d_gene: TRBD1; CDR3aa: CAWRTGTVLVGELFF; CDR3nt: TGTGCCTGGAGGACCGGGACAGTTTTGGTCGGGGAGCTGTTTTTT
abundance: once; j_gene: TRBJ2-3; v_gene: TRBV7-9; d_gene: TRBD1; CDR3aa: CASSTMTGGDTDTQYF; CDR3nt: TGTGCCAGCAGCACCATGACAGGGGGTGATACAGATACGCAGTATTTT
abundance: -; j_gene: TRBJ1-1; v_gene: TRBV30; d_gene: -; CDR3aa: CAWAQDLNTEAFF; CDR3nt: TGTGCCTGGGCTCAGGATTTGAACACTGAAGCTTTCTTT
abundance: once; j_gene: TRBJ1-5; v_gene: TRBV21-1; d_gene: -; CDR3aa: CASSIQGQPDLNQPQHF; CDR3nt: TGTGCCAGCAGCATACAGGGACAGCCGGACCTCAATCAGCCCCAGCATTTT
abundance: -; j_gene: TRBJ2-7; v_gene: TRBV19; d_gene: TRBD2; CDR3aa: CASNTGGYEQYF; CDR3nt: TGTGCCAGTAATACCGGGGGGTACGAGCAGTACTTC
abundance: -; j_gene: TRBJ2-7; v_gene: TRBV19; d_gene: -; CDR3aa: CASSQRQDLSYEQYF; CDR3nt: TGTGCCAGTAGTCAGCGACAGGACCTCTCCTACGAGCAGTACTTC
abundance: -; j_gene: TRBJ2-3; v_gene: TRBV14; d_gene: -; CDR3aa: CASSHLSDTQYF; CDR3nt: TGTGCCAGCAGCCACTTATCAGATACGCAGTATTTT
abundance: few; j_gene: TRBJ2-1; v_gene: TRBV18; d_gene: -; CDR3aa: CASSPVSLDEQFF; CDR3nt: TGTGCCAGCTCACCAGTAAGTTTAGATGAGCAGTTCTTC
abundance: -; j_gene: TRBJ2-7; v_gene: TRBV30; d_gene: TRBD2; CDR3aa: CAWTGTGGSYYEQYF; CDR3nt: TGTGCCTGGACAGGAACGGGAGGGTCCTACTACGAGCAGTACTTC
abundance: -; j_gene: TRBJ1-2; v_gene: TRBV4-1; d_gene: -; CDR3aa: CASSQGDKSLYGYTF; CDR3nt: TGCGCCAGCAGCCAAGGGGACAAATCTTTATATGGCTACACCTTC
abundance: few; j_gene: TRBJ2-7; v_gene: TRBV2; d_gene: -; CDR3aa: CASTPSPSSYEQYF; CDR3nt: TGTGCCAGCACCCCAAGCCCTAGTTCCTACGAGCAGTACTTC
abundance: once; j_gene: TRBJ2-2; v_gene: TRBV4-3; d_gene: TRBD2; CDR3aa: CASSQEPSGSPGELFF; CDR3nt: TGCGCCAGCAGCCAAGAGCCTAGCGGGAGCCCCGGGGAGCTGTTTTTT
abundance: -; j_gene: TRBJ2-1; v_gene: TRBV15; d_gene: -; CDR3aa: CATSREAELTYNEQFF; CDR3nt: TGTGCCACCAGCAGAGAAGCAGAACTAACCTACAATGAGCAGTTCTTC
abundance: -; j_gene: TRBJ1-6; v_gene: TRBV29-1; d_gene: TRBD1; CDR3aa: CSVGQGKNSPLHF; CDR3nt: TGCAGCGTTGGACAGGGGAAGAATTCACCCCTCCACTTT
abundance: -; j_gene: TRBJ1-1; v_gene: TRBV5-1; d_gene: -; CDR3aa: CASSNPNQNPRTEAFF; CDR3nt: TGTGCCAGCAGCAACCCTAATCAAAACCCGAGGACTGAAGCTTTCTTT
abundance: few; j_gene: TRBJ1-1; v_gene: TRBV28; d_gene: -; CDR3aa: CASSRSRGTEAFF; CDR3nt: TGTGCCAGCAGTCGCAGTCGGGGTACTGAAGCTTTCTTT
abundance: -; j_gene: TRBJ2-7; v_gene: TRBV18; d_gene: TRBD1; CDR3aa: CASSLGQGASEQYF; CDR3nt: TGTGCCAGCTCGCTTGGACAGGGGGCATCCGAGCAGTACTTC
abundance: -; j_gene: TRBJ1-1; v_gene: TRBV11-3; d_gene: -; CDR3aa: CASSLIQGRDTEAFF; CDR3nt: TGTGCCAGCAGCTTAATTCAGGGGAGGGACACTGAAGCTTTCTTT
abundance: -; j_gene: TRBJ2-1; v_gene: TRBV12-5; d_gene: -; CDR3aa: CASGLLTGASDNEQFF; CDR3nt: TGTGCTAGTGGTTTGTTGACTGGGGCGTCCGACAATGAGCAGTTCTTC
abundance: once; j_gene: TRBJ1-2; v_gene: TRBV19; d_gene: -; CDR3aa: CASSNQGYYGYTF; CDR3nt: TGTGCCAGTAGTAATCAGGGATACTATGGCTACACCTTC
abundance: -; j_gene: TRBJ2-2; v_gene: TRBV5-6; d_gene: -; CDR3aa: CASTRTQGFTGELFF; CDR3nt: TGTGCCAGCACCAGAACCCAGGGTTTCACCGGGGAGCTGTTTTTT
abundance: -; j_gene: TRBJ2-5; v_gene: TRBV28; d_gene: -; CDR3aa: CASRITRVRKIQETQYF; CDR3nt: TGTGCCAGCAGGATAACCAGGGTTCGAAAGATACAAGAGACCCAGTACTTC
abundance: -; j_gene: TRBJ1-1; v_gene: TRBV28; d_gene: -; CDR3aa: CATTTIGGGAFF; CDR3nt: TGTGCCACCACCACGATCGGGGGAGGGGCTTTCTTT
abundance: -; j_gene: TRBJ2-7; v_gene: TRBV19; d_gene: -; CDR3aa: CASTSSSYEQYF; CDR3nt: TGTGCCAGTACCTCTAGCTCCTACGAGCAGTACTTC